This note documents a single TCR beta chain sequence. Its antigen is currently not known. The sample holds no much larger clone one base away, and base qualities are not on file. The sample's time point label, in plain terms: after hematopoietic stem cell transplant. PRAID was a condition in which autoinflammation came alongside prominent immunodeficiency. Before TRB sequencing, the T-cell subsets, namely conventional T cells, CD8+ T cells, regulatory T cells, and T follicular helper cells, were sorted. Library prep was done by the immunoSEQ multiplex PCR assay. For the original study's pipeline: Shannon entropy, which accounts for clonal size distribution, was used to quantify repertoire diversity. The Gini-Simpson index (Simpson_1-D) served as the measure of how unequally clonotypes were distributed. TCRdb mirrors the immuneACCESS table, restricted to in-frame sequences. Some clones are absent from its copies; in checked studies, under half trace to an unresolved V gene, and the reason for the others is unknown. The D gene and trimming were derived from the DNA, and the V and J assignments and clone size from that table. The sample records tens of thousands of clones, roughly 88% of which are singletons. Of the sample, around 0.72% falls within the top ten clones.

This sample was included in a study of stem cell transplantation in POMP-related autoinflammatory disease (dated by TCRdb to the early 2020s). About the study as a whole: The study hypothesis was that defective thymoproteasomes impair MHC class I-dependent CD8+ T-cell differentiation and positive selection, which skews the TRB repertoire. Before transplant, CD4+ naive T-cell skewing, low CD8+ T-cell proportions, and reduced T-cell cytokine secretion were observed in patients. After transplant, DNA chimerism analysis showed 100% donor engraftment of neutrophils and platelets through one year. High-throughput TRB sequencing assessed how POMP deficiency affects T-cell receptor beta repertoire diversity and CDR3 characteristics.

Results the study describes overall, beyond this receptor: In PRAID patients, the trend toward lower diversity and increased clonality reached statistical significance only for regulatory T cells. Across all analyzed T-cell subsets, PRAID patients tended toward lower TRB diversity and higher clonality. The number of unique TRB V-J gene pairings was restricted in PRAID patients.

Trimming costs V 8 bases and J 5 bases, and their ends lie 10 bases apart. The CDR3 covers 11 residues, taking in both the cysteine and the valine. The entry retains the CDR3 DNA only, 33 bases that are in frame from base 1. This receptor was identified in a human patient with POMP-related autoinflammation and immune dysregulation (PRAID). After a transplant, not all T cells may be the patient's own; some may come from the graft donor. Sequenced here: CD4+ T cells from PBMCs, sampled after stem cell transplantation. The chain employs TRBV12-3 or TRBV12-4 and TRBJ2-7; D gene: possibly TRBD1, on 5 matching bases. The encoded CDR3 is CASGDSDEQYV. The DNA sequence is TGTGCCAGCGGCGACAGTGACGAGCAGTACGTC.